These T cell receptor beta chains were read from a single sample in a study of CD8 T cells in Susac syndrome. Each CDR3 protein gets one entry after TCRdb re-called the immunoSEQ multiplex PCR reads with MiXCR. This sample has fewer than 140,000 distinct CDR3 sequences; around 94% occur once, and the top ten carry 0.41%. Sequenced input: CD8+ T cells from PBMCs. The receptor set was obtained from a human donor with Susac syndrome. The CDR3 runs from the conserved cysteine through the conserved F or W. Clone size, where shown, is once, few, many, or a class for clones that have expanded.

abundance	v_gene	j_gene	CDR3aa
-	TRBV7-6	TRBJ2-5	CASSRTGEGETQYF
-	TRBV27	TRBJ1-2	CASSPLGDGYTF
-	TRBV3-1	TRBJ1-5	CASSPFAGPQHF
-	TRBV12-5	TRBJ2-5	CASGLGRTQGQETQYF
-	TRBV14	TRBJ2-1	CASSQYLGDDEQFF
-	TRBV9	TRBJ2-7	CASSLSGGLDEQYF
-	TRBV11-2	TRBJ2-6	CASRPQGADGANVLTF
-	TRBV3-1	TRBJ1-4	CASSQDLGQSNEKLFF
-	TRBV2	TRBJ2-7	CASSGRTYEQYF
once	TRBV9	TRBJ1-2	CASSVGDKSSYGYTF
once	TRBV25-1	TRBJ2-2	CASSEWDRSAGELFF
-	TRBV20-1	TRBJ1-2	CSARVGQEGGYTF
-	TRBV9	TRBJ2-7	CASSVGTGGEQYF
-	TRBV9	TRBJ2-7	CASSPGWGATYEQYF
-	TRBV20-1	TRBJ2-7	CSAPGQGNRYEQYF
-	TRBV12-3/TRBV12-4	TRBJ1-2	CASSTWVGGYTF
-	TRBV7-9	TRBJ2-3	CASSQMVDTQYF
-	TRBV27	TRBJ2-4	CASTPLGSTGVAKNIQYF
-	TRBV4-3	TRBJ2-5	CASSQDLGGPGETQYF
-	TRBV13	TRBJ1-2	CASSSPGGGYTF
-	TRBV7-9	TRBJ1-4	CASSFTGATNEKLFF
once	TRBV6-4	TRBJ1-1	CASRERQGNTEAFF
once	TRBV7-9	TRBJ2-5	CASSAETAQETQYF
-	TRBV6-5	TRBJ2-7	CASSLTGTHEQYF
-	TRBV5-6	TRBJ2-7	CASSPPGAGVFFEQYF
-	TRBV13	TRBJ1-6	CASSEGVRRSPLHF
-	TRBV13	TRBJ2-1	CASSSMDDEQFF
once	TRBV4-3	TRBJ2-5	CASSQDRFGETQYF
-	TRBV14	TRBJ2-3	CASSLQLWGTDTQYF
-	TRBV2	TRBJ2-7	CASSEAGGTPYEQYF
-	TRBV25-1	TRBJ1-5	CASSEYMGNQPQHF
-	TRBV7-9	TRBJ1-1	CASSLAGIGENTEAFF
-	TRBV29-1	TRBJ2-3	CSVGDGGTDTQYF
-	TRBV7-9	TRBJ1-2	CASSPQGRANYGYTF